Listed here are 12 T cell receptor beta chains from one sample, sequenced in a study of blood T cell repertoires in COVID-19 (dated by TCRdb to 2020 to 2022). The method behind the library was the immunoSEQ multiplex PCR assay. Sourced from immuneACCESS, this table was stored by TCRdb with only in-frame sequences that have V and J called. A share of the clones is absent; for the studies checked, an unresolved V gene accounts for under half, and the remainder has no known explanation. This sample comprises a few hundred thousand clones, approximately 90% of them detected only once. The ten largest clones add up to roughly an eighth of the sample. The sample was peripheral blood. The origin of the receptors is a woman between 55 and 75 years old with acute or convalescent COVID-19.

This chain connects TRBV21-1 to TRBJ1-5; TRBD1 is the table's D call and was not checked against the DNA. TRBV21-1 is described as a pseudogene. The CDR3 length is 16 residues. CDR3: CASSKVRDRGEGPQHF. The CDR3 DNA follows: TGTGCCAGCAGCAAAGTGAGGGACAGGGGAGAAGGGCCCCAGCATTTT.

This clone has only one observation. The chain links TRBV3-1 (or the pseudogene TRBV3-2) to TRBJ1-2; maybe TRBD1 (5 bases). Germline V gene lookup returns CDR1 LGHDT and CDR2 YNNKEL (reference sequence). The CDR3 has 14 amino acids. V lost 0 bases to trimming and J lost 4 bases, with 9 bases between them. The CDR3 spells CASSQDRQIYGYTF. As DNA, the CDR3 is TGTGCCAGCAGCCAAGATCGACAGATCTATGGCTACACCTTC.

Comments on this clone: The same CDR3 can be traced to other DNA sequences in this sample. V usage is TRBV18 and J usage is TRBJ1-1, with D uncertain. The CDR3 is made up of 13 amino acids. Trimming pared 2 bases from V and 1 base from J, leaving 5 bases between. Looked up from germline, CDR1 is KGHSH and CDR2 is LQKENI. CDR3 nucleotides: TGTGCCAGCTCACCAGGCGGGAACACTGAAGCTTTCTTT. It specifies CASSPGGNTEAFF.

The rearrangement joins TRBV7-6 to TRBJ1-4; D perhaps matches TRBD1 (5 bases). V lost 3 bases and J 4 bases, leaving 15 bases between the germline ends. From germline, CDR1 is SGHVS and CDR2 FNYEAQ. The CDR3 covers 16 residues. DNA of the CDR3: TGTGCCAGCAGCTTCGGGGGTGGGCTCGGTAATGAAAAACTGTTTTTT. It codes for CASSFGGGLGNEKLFF.

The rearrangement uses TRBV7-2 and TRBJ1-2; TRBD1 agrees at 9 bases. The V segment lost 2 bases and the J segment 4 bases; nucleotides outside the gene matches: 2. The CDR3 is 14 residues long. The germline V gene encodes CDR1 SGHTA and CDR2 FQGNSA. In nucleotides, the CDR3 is TGTGCCAGCAGCTTAACGACAGGGGGCTATGGCTACACCTTC. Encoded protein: CASSLTTGGYGYTF.

The CDR3 nucleotides read TGTGCCAGCTCATCAGATATGAACACTGAAGCTTTCTTT. Translated, it gives CASSSDMNTEAFF. V is TRBV18 and J is TRBJ1-1; D unclear. CDR3 length: 13 amino acids. Trimming removed 5 bases from V and 0 bases from J, with 7 bases in between. The germline CDR1 and CDR2 sequences are KGHSH and LQKENI.

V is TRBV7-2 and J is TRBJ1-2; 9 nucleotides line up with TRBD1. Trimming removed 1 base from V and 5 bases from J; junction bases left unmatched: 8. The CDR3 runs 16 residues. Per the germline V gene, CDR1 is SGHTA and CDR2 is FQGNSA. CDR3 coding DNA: TGTGCCAGCAGCTTAGTGCTGACAGGGGGTACTTATGGCTACACCTTC. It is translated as CASSLVLTGGTYGYTF. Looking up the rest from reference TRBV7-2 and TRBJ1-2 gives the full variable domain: GAGVSQSPSNKVTEKGKDVELRCDPISGHTALYWYRQSLGQGLEFLIYFQGNSAPDKSGLPSDRFSAERTGGSVSTLTIQRTQQEDSAVYLCASSLVLTGGTYGYTFGSGTRLTVV.

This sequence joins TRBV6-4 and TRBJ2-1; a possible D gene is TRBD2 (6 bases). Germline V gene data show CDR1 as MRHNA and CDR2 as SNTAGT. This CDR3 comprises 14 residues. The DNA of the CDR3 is TGTGTCCCGGACCTGACTAGCTCCTACAATGAGCAGTTCTTC. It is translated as CVPDLTSSYNEQFF.

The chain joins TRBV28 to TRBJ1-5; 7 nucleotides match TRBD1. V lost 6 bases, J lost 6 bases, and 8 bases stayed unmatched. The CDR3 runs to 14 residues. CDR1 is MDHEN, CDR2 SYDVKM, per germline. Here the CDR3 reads CASSLRGPTQPQHF. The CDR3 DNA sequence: TGTGCCAGCAGCCTTAGGGGGCCCACTCAGCCCCAGCATTTT.

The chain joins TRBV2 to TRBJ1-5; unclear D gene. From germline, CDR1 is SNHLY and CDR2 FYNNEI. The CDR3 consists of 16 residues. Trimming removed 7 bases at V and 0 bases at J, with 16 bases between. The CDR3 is CASNYGNPYSNQPQHF. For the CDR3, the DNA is TGTGCCAGCAACTACGGGAACCCATATAGCAATCAGCCCCAGCATTTT.

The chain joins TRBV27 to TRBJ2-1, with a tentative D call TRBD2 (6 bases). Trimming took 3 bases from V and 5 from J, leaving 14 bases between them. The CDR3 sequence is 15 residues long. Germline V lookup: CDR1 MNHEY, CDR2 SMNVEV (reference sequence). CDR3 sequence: CASSFFSGINNEQFF. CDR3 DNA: TGTGCCAGCAGTTTTTTTAGCGGAATTAACAATGAGCAGTTCTTC.

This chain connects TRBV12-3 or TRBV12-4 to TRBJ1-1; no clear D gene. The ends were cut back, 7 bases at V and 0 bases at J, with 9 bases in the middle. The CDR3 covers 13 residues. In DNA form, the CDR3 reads TGTGCCAGCATGGGCCTCATGAACACTGAAGCTTTCTTT. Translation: CASMGLMNTEAFF.